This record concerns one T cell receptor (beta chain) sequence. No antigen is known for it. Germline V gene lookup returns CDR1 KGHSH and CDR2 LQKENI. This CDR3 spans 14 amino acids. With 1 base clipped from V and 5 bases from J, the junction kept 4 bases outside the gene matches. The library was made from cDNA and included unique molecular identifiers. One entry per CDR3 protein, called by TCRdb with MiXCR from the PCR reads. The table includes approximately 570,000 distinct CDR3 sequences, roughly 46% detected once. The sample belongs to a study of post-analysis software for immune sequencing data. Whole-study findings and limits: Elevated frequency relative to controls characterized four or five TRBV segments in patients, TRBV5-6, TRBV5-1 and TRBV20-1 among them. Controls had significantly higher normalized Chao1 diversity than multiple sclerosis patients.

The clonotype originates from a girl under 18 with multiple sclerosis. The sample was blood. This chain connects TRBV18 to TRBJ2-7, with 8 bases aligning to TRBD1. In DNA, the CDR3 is TGTGCCAGCTCACCACTAAACAGGGGGGACGAGCAGTACTTC. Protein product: CASSPLNRGDEQYF.